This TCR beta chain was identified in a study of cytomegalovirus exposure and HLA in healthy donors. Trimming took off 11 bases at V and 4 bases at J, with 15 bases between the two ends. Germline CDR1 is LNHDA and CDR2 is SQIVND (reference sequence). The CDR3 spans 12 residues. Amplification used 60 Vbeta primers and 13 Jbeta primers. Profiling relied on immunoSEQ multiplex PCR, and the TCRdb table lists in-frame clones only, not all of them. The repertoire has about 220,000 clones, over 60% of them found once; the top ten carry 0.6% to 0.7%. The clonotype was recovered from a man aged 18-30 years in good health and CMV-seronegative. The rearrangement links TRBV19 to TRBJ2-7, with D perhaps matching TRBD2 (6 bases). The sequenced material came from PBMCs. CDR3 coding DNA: TGTGCCTCTACTGGGGGACTTTACGAGCAGTACTTC. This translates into CASTGGLYEQYF.